The text below deals with one T cell receptor beta chain. As yet, its antigen is unknown. Noted treatment: approximately nine-day PBMC culture with coronavirus spike peptide pools or control peptides (ViraFEST assay). This entry belongs to a study of vaccination and CD4 T cells after COVID-19. For the study at large: The authors used overlapping spike peptides from SARS-CoV-2, HCoV-NL63, HCoV-OC43 and HCoV-229E to stimulate cells.

Sequencing of DNA taken from cultured CD4+ T cells relied on the Oncomine TCR Beta short-read assay. Via MiXCR, TCRdb re-called the PCR reads, giving one row per CDR3 protein. The sample has approximately 12,000 distinct CDR3 sequences, less than 80% seen once. Germline V gene lookup returns CDR1 SNHLY and CDR2 FYNNEI. The CDR3 has 15 amino acids. Trimming at V came to 7 bases and at J to 4 bases, leaving 8 bases not matched to a gene. This chain connects TRBV2 to TRBJ2-3, with 10 bases lining up with TRBD2. The sequence derives from a human donor who had recovered from COVID-19. Sequencing used CD4+ T cells from blood, cultured in vitro, obtained before SARS-CoV-2 vaccination. As DNA, the CDR3 is TGTGCCAGCAAAAACCTAGCGGGAGTTGCAGATACGCAGTATTTT. Protein product: CASKNLAGVADTQYF.